This T cell receptor (beta chain) was sequenced for a study of cytomegalovirus exposure and HLA in healthy donors. Study-level results: In an earlier analysis, about 87% or about 30%: the productive usage of most TCR beta V segments. Later analysis identified several of the most significant clusters that appeared linked to common viral pathogens. Prediction of most subjects' HLA-A and HLA-B alleles by TCR beta sequences was reportedly accurate.

The germline V gene has CDR1 ENHRY and CDR2 SYGVKD. Trimming pared 5 bases from V and 3 bases from J, leaving 10 bases between. The length of the CDR3 is 13 residues. Healthy bone marrow donors formed the donor group. This PCR relied on a set of 60 Vbeta primers and 13 Jbeta primers. Sequencing used immunoSEQ multiplex PCR; TCRdb keeps in-frame clones, though not all of them. The data contain some 200,000 clones, roughly 79% of them seen just once; the ten biggest clones take up roughly 2.1%. This clone came up a few times. The antigen remains undetermined. V is TRBV10-3 and J is TRBJ1-2, with D hard to call. The clonotype comes from a woman under 40 in good health and CMV-seropositive. The sample consisted of PBMCs. The CDR3 loop reads CAISLQPYYGYTF. The CDR3 DNA is TGTGCCATCAGTTTACAGCCTTACTATGGCTACACCTTC.